This T cell receptor beta chain comes out of a study of OX40 agonist ivuxolimab in advanced cancers. Whole-study findings and limits: At doses 0.1 to 3.0 mg/kg, CD4+ and CD8+ clones expanded.

As to this clone: Its antigen is not known.

The data were produced by immunoSEQ multiplex PCR, yet TCRdb's version contains in-frame clones alone and is incomplete. The repertoire holds fewer than 60,000 clones, more than 85% seen once, with roughly 0.77% in the top ten. The CDR3 is made up of 11 amino acids. V was trimmed by 10 bases and J by 2 bases, leaving 9 bases between them. Germline CDR1 is MNHNS and CDR2 is SASEGT. Peripheral blood came from all dose cohorts at three timepoints. This chain connects TRBV6-1 to TRBJ2-7; D unresolved. The TCR originated in an adult with an advanced solid tumor such as melanoma, head and neck, liver or kidney cancer. The sequencing here drew on CD4+ or CD8+ T cells sorted from blood, taken in a trial of the OX40 agonist ivuxolimab. CDR3 DNA sequence: TGTGCCACGACCAGCCCCTACGAGCAGTACTTC. It specifies CATTSPYEQYF.